This T cell receptor (beta chain) derives from a study of control samples from healthy donors and cancer patients. V shed 6 bases and J shed 0 bases, with 15 bases lying between them. The germline V gene encodes CDR1 MGHDK and CDR2 SYGVNS. CDR3 length: 16 residues. The protocol was immunoSEQ multiplex PCR, while the TCRdb copy is restricted to in-frame clones and leaves out a portion. Of about 170,000 clones in the sample, 88% were seen once. The sequenced material came from blood. This receptor was identified in a woman in her 30s in good health. The rearrangement links TRBV25-1 to TRBJ2-1, with D tentatively TRBD2 (5 bases). CDR3 sequence reads: CASSPGEWSSYNEQFF. Written as DNA, the CDR3 is TGTGCCAGCAGCCCCGGGGAGTGGAGCTCCTACAATGAGCAGTTCTTC.